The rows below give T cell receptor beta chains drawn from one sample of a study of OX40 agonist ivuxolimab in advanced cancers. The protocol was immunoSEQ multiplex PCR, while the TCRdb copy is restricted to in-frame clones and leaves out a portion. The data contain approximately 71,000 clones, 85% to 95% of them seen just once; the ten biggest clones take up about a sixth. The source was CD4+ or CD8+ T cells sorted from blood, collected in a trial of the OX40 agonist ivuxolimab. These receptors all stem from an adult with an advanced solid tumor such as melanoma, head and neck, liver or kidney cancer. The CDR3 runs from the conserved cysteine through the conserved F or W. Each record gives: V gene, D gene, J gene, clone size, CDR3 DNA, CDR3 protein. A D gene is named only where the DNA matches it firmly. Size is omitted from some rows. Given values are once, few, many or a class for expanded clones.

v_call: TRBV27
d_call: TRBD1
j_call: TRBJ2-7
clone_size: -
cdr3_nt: TGTGCCAGCAGTTTCACAGGGGTAACCTACGAGCAGTACTTC
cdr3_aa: CASSFTGVTYEQYF

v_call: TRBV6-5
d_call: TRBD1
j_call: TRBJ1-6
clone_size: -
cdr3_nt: TGTGCCAGCAGCTTTATAACAGGGGGCTCACCCCTCCACTTT
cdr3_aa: CASSFITGGSPLHF

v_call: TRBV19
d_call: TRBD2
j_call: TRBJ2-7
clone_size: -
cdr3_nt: TGTGCCAGTAGTATTGGGGGGGTGTTTTCCTACGAGCAGTACTTC
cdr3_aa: CASSIGGVFSYEQYF

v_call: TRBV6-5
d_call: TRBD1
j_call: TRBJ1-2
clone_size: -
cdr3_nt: TGTGCCAGCAGTTTACAGGGGAACTATGGCTACACCTTC
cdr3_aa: CASSLQGNYGYTF

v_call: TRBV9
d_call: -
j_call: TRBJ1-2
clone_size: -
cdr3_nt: TGTGCCAGCAGCCCAGTACAGGCGAGACTTTATGGCTACACCTTC
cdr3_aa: CASSPVQARLYGYTF

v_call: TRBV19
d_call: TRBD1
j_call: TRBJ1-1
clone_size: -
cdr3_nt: TGTGCCAGTAGTAGGTGGACAGGGGACACTGAAGCTTTCTTT
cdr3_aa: CASSRWTGDTEAFF

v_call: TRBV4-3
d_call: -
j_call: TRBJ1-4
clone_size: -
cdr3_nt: TGCGCCAGCAGCCAAGATTCGGGGTTGGCGGGATTGGATGAAAAACTGTTTTTT
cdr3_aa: CASSQDSGLAGLDEKLFF

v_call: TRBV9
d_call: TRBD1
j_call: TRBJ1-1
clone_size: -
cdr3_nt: TGTGCCAGCAGCCCCAGACAGGGGCCTACAAACACTGAAGCTTTCTTT
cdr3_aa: CASSPRQGPTNTEAFF

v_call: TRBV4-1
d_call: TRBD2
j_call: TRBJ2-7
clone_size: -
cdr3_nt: TGCGCCAGCAGCCAAGTATGGGGGGGTTCCTACGAGCAGTACTTC
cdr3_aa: CASSQVWGGSYEQYF

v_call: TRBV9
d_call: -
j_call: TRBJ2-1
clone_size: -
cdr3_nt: TGTGCCAGCAGCTCCCCGAGGAGAGGGAGCTCCTACAATGAGCAGTTCTTC
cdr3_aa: CASSSPRRGSSYNEQFF

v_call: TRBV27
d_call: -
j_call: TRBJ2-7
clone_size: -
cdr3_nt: TGTGCCAGCAGTTTAAGGGGGGCGCGGACCTACGAGCAGTACTTC
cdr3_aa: CASSLRGARTYEQYF

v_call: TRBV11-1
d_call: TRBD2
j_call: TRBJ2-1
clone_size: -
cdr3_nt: TGTGCCAGCAGCGCCCGGGAGCGGGAGGCTCCTTCGGATGAGCAGTTCTTC
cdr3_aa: CASSAREREAPSDEQFF

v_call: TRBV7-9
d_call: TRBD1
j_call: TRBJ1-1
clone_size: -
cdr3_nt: TGTGCCAGCAGCTTATTCCCTATGGACAGGGGTGATACTGAAGCTTTCTTT
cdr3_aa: CASSLFPMDRGDTEAFF

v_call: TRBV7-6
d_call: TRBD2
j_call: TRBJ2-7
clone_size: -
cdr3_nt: TGTGCCAGCAGCTCTAGCGGGAGAGGTGGCGAGCAGTACTTC
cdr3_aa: CASSSSGRGGEQYF

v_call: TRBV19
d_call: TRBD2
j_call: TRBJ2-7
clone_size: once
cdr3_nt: TGTGCCAGTAGTTTGACTAGCGGGAGTTCCTACGAGCAGTACTTC
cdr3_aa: CASSLTSGSSYEQYF

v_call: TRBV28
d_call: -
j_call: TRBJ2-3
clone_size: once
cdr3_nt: TGTGCCAGCAGTTTATCAGTGCTGGGGACAGATACGCAGTATTTT
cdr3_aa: CASSLSVLGTDTQYF

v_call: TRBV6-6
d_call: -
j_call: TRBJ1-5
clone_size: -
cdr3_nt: TGTGCCAGCAGTTACTCGGTTAGCAATCAGCCCCAGCATTTT
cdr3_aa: CASSYSVSNQPQHF

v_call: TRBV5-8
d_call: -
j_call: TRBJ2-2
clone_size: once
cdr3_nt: TGTGCCAGCAGCTTGGAAGGGGGGACGAACACCGGGGAGCTGTTTTTT
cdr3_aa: CASSLEGGTNTGELFF

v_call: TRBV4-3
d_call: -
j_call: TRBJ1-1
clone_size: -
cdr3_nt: TGCGCCAGCAGCCTTCTCTATACAGAAAGGAACACTGAAGCTTTCTTT
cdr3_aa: CASSLLYTERNTEAFF

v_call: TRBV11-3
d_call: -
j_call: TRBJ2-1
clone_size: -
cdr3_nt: TGTGCCAGCAGCTTATACGTCCACAATGAGCAGTTCTTC
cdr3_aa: CASSLYVHNEQFF

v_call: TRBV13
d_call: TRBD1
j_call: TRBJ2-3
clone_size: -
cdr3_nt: TGTGCCAGCAGCGCCAGGGACAGGGGTGCGACAGATACGCAGTATTTT
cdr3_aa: CASSARDRGATDTQYF

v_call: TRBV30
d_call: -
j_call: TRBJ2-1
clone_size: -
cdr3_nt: TGTGCCTGGAGGGGGTATGAGGATGAGCAGTTCTTC
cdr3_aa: CAWRGYEDEQFF

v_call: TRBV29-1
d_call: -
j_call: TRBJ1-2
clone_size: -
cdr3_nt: TGCAGCGTTGAATCCGGGAACGGCTACACCTTC
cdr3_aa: CSVESGNGYTF

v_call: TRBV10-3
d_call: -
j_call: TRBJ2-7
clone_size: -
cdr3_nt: TGTGCCATCAGTGAGTCCGACGCGCGGCTGTTGGAGGGGGGCCTTCCCTACGAGCAGTACTTC
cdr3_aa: CAISESDARLLEGGLPYEQYF

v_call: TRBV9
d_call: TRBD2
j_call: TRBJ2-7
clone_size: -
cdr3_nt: TGTGCCAGCAGCGTAGGAGCTAGCGGGGCCTACGAGCAGTACTTC
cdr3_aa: CASSVGASGAYEQYF

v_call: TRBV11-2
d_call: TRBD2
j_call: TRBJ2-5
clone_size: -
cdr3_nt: TGTGCCAGCAGCCAGACGTGGTCTAGCGGGCTACAAGAGACCCAGTACTTC
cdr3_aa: CASSQTWSSGLQETQYF

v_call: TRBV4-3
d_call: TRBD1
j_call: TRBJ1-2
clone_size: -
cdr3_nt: TGCGCCAGCAGCCAAGATAATGACAGGGGGGGCTATGGCTACACCTTC
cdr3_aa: CASSQDNDRGGYGYTF

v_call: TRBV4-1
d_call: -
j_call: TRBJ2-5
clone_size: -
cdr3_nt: TGCGCCAGCAGCCCTCCGGCCGCGGGGGAGACCCAGTACTTC
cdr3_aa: CASSPPAAGETQYF

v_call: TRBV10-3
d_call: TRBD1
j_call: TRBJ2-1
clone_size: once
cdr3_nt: TGTGCCATCAGTCCCAATTCAGGGGGCTCCTACAATGAGCAGTTCTTC
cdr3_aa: CAISPNSGGSYNEQFF

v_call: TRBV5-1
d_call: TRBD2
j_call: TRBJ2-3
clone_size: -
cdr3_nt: TGCGCCAGCAGCTTGGCCGGGACTAGCGGGAGGAGAGCAGATACGCAGTATTTT
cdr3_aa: CASSLAGTSGRRADTQYF

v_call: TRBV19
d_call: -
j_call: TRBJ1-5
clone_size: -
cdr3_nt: TGTGCCAGTACCAACAGGGGCAATCAGCCCCAGCATTTT
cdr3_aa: CASTNRGNQPQHF

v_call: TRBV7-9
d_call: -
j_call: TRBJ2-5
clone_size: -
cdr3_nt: TGTGCCAGCAGCCCCTCAGGGGTCCAAGAGACCCAGTACTTC
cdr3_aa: CASSPSGVQETQYF

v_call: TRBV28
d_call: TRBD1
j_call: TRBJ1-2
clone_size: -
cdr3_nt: TGTGCCAGCAGTTTGGGGCACCGGGACAGTGGCTACACCTTC
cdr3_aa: CASSLGHRDSGYTF

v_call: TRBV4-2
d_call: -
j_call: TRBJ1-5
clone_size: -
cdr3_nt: TGTGCCAGCAGCCAAGACTCGGGCAGCAATCAGCCCCAGCATTTT
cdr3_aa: CASSQDSGSNQPQHF

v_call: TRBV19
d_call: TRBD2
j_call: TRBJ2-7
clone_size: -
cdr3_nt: TGTGCCAGTAGTTCTACTCCGACTAGCGGGTACGAGCAGTACTTC
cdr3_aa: CASSSTPTSGYEQYF

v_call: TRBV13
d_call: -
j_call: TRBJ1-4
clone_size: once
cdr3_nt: TGTGCCAGCAGCGACCACGGCGATGAAAAACTGTTTTTT
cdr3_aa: CASSDHGDEKLFF

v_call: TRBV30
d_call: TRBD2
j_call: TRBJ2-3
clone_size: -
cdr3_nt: TGTGCCTGGAGTGTTGGGACTAGCTGGGGTACGCAGTATTTT
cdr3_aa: CAWSVGTSWGTQYF

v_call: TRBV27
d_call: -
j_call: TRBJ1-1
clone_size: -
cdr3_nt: TGTGCCAGTGGCCAGTTGAACACTGAAGCTTTCTTT
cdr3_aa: CASGQLNTEAFF

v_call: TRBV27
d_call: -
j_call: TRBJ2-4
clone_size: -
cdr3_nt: TGTGCCAGCAGCTTAGGAGGGGGAGCCAAAAACATTCAGTACTTC
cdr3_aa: CASSLGGGAKNIQYF

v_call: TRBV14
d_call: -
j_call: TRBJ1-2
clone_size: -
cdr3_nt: TGTGCCAGCAGCCCCCTGGTAGGGAGCGGGTATGGCTACACCTTC
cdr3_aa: CASSPLVGSGYGYTF

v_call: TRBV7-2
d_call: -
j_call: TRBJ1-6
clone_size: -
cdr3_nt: TGTGCCAGCAGCTTCCGACAGGTCGGCAATTCACCCCTCCACTTT
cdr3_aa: CASSFRQVGNSPLHF

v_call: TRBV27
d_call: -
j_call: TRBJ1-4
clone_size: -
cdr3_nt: TGTGCCAGCAGTTATGGGGGGAATGAAAAACTGTTTTTT
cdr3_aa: CASSYGGNEKLFF

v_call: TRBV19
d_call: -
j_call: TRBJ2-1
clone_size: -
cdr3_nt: TGTGCCAGTACCAACTCCAGGCATGAGCAGTTCTTC
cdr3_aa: CASTNSRHEQFF

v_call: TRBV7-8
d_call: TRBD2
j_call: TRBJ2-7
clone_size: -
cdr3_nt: TGTGCCAGCAGCTCCGGGGGGACTAGATATACCTACGAGCAGTACTTC
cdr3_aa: CASSSGGTRYTYEQYF

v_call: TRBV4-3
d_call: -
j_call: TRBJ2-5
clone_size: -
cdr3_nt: TGCGCCAGCAGCCAAGAGTTCGAAGCGGTTTTTGAGACCCAGTACTTC
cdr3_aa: CASSQEFEAVFETQYF

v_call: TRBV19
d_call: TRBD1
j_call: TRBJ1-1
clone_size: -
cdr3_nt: TGTGCCAGTAGTACGGAGACAGGGCGAGCTGCTGAAGCTTTCTTT
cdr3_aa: CASSTETGRAAEAFF

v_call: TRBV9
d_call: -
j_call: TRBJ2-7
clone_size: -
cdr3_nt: TGTGCCAGCAGCGTAGGGAGGGCTGGGTACGAGCAGTACTTC
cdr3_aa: CASSVGRAGYEQYF

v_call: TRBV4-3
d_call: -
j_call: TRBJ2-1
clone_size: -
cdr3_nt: TGCGCCAGCAGCCAAGATTACGATGAGCAGTTCTTC
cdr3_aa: CASSQDYDEQFF

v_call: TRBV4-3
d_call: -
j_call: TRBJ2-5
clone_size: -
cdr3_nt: TGCGCCAGCAGCCAAGATCAGGGTATTGAGACCCAGTACTTC
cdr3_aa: CASSQDQGIETQYF

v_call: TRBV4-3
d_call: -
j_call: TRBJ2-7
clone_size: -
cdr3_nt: TGCGCCAGCAGCCAAGGGGTTGTAGCAGCGGAGCAGTACTTC
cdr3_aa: CASSQGVVAAEQYF

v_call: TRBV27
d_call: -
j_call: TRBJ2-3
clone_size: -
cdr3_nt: TGTGCCAGCAGTTCCGTTTGGGGTAGCACAGATACGCAGTATTTT
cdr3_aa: CASSSVWGSTDTQYF

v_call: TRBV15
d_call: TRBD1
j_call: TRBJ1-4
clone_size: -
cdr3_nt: TGTGCCACCAGCAGAGGAAGGGACAGGGGGCGTCTCTTAAGGGAAAAACTGTTTTTT
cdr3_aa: CATSRGRDRGRLLREKLFF

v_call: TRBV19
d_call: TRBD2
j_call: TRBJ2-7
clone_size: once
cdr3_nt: TGTGCCAGTAGACAGCGACTAGCGGGGGGATACGAGCAGTACTTC
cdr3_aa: CASRQRLAGGYEQYF

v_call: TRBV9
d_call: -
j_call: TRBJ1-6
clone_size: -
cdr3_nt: TGTGCCAGCAGCGTAGTCCCGTCACCACCCCTCCACTTT
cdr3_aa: CASSVVPSPPLHF